Listed below are T cell receptor beta chains from one sample, sequenced in a study of regulatory T cells in long-lasting Graves disease. MiXCR, applied by TCRdb to the multiplex PCR reads, yields one record per CDR3 protein. This sample yields roughly 420,000 distinct CDR3 sequences, of which about 15% are seen a single time; approximately 11% belongs to the top ten. These records were also assigned to another study, of T cells in Graves' hyperthyroidism and ophthalmopathy.

The material sequenced was peripheral blood mononuclear cells (PBMCs), taken at new diagnosis, from a patient treated with antithyroid drugs. The receptor set was obtained from a woman under 40 with Graves disease. Both conserved end residues are part of each CDR3. D genes are given only for firm matches. Part of the rows lack a size; the others show once, few, many or a class for expanded clones.

D,J,size,V,CDR3,DNA
-,TRBJ1-5,many,TRBV5-1,CASSLDGDSNQPQHF,TGCGCCAGCAGCTTGGATGGAGATAGCAATCAGCCCCAGCATTTT
-,TRBJ1-1,many,TRBV20-1,CSAGMNTEAFF,TGCAGTGCTGGAATGAACACTGAAGCTTTCTTT
TRBD1,TRBJ1-1,many,TRBV18,CASLRGTGDTEAFF,TGTGCCAGCTTAAGAGGCACAGGGGACACTGAAGCTTTCTTT
TRBD2,TRBJ2-1,few,TRBV7-2,CASKIGLAGAEQFF,TGTGCCAGCAAAATAGGACTAGCGGGAGCTGAGCAGTTCTTC
TRBD2,TRBJ2-7,-,TRBV27,CASSSGTSGNEQYF,TGTGCCAGCAGCTCCGGGACTAGCGGGAACGAGCAGTACTTC
TRBD2,TRBJ2-1,many,TRBV11-1,CASSLGREGQLDNEQFF,TGTGCCAGCAGCCTCGGGCGGGAGGGCCAATTAGACAATGAGCAGTTCTTC
TRBD1,TRBJ1-5,-,TRBV20-1,CSARDRDRGWQPQHF,TGCAGTGCTAGAGATCGGGACAGGGGTTGGCAGCCCCAGCATTTT
-,TRBJ2-7,few,TRBV5-1,CASSLEVPSREQYF,TGCGCCAGCAGCTTGGAGGTCCCCTCCCGCGAGCAGTACTTC
-,TRBJ1-2,many,TRBV6-1,CASSGQAFNYGYTF,TGTGCCAGCAGTGGACAGGCGTTTAACTATGGCTACACCTTC
-,TRBJ2-7,many,TRBV6-1,CAAGEGTGDEQYF,TGTGCCGCCGGAGAAGGAACTGGGGACGAGCAGTACTTC
-,TRBJ1-4,many,TRBV18,CASSPEDAANEKLFF,TGTGCCAGCTCACCCGAAGACGCAGCTAATGAAAAACTGTTTTTT
TRBD1,TRBJ2-6,-,TRBV12-3/TRBV12-4,CASSPSDRAGANVLTF,TGTGCCAGCAGTCCTTCGGACAGGGCTGGGGCCAACGTCCTGACTTTC
-,TRBJ2-3,many,TRBV11-2,CASSLGAGQFLTDTQYF,TGTGCCAGCAGCTTAGGGGCAGGGCAATTCCTCACAGATACGCAGTATTTT
-,TRBJ2-1,many,TRBV6-1,CASSEAGSYNEQFF,TGTGCCAGCAGTGAGGCCGGGTCTTACAATGAGCAGTTCTTC
TRBD1,TRBJ2-2,-,TRBV29-1,CSVEGQGAGTGELFF,TGCAGCGTCGAGGGACAGGGGGCGGGTACCGGGGAGCTGTTTTTT
TRBD1,TRBJ1-6,many,TRBV6-1,CASSGNRDSYSYNSPLHF,TGTGCCAGCAGTGGCAACCGGGACAGCTACTCCTATAATTCACCCCTCCACTTT
-,TRBJ2-1,many,TRBV27,CASSRLGYPSYNEQFF,TGTGCCAGCAGTCGGCTGGGATACCCCTCCTACAATGAGCAGTTCTTC
TRBD2,TRBJ2-7,many,TRBV20-1,CSAQAGGTYEQYF,TGCAGTGCTCAGGCGGGAGGCACCTACGAGCAGTACTTC
TRBD1,TRBJ2-7,-,TRBV10-3,CAISGTGGDRFEQYF,TGTGCCATCAGCGGGACAGGGGGCGATCGTTTCGAGCAGTACTTC
-,TRBJ1-2,many,TRBV28,CASSFEQGVYGYTF,TGTGCCAGCAGTTTTGAGCAGGGTGTCTATGGCTACACCTTC
-,TRBJ2-7,many,TRBV28,CASSLGYEQYF,TGTGCCAGCAGCTTAGGCTACGAGCAGTACTTC